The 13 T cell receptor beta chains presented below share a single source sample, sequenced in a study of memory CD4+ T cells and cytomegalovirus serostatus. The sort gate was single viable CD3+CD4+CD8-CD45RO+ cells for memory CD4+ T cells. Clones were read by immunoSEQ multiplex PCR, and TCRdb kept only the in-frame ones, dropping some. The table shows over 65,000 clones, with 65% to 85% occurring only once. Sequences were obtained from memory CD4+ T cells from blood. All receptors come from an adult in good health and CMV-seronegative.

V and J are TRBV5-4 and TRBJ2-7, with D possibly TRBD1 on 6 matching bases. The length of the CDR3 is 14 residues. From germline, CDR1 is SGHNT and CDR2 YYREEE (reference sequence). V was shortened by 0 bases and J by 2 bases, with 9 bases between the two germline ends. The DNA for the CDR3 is TGTGCCAGCAGCTTGGTAGGGGGTACCTACGAGCAGTACTTC. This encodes CASSLVGGTYEQYF. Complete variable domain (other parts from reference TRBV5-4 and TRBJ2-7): ETGVTQSPTHLIKTRGQQVTLRCSSQSGHNTVSWYQQALGQGPQFIFQYYREEENGRGNFPPRFSGLQFPNYSSELNVNALELDDSALYLCASSLVGGTYEQYFGPGTRLTVT.

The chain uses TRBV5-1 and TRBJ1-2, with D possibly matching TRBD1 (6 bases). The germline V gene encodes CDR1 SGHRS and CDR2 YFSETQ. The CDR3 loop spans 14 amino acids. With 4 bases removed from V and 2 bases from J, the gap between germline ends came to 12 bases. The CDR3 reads CASSAGQPNYGYTF. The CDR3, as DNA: TGCGCCAGCAGCGCTGGACAGCCGAACTATGGCTACACCTTC.

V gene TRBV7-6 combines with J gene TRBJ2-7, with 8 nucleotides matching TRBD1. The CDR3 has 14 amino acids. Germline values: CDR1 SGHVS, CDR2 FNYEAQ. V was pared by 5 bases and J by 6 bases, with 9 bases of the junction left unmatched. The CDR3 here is CASSPWQGAREQYF. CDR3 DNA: TGTGCCAGCAGCCCGTGGCAGGGGGCGCGCGAGCAGTACTTC.

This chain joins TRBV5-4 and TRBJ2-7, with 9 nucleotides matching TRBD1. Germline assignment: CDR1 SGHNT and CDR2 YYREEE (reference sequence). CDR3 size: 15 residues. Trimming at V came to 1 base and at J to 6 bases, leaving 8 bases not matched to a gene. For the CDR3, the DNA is TGTGCCAGCAGCTTGAAGGGGACAGGGCCCGCCGAGCAGTACTTC. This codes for CASSLKGTGPAEQYF. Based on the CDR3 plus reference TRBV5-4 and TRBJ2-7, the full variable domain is ETGVTQSPTHLIKTRGQQVTLRCSSQSGHNTVSWYQQALGQGPQFIFQYYREEENGRGNFPPRFSGLQFPNYSSELNVNALELDDSALYLCASSLKGTGPAEQYFGPGTRLTVT.

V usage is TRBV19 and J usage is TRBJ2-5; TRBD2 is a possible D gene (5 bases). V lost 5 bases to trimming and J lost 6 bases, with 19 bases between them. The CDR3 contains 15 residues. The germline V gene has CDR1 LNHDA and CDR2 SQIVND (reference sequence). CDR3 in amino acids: CASSAQDSDAKTQYF. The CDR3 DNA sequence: TGTGCCAGTAGTGCCCAGGACTCAGACGCAAAGACCCAGTACTTC.

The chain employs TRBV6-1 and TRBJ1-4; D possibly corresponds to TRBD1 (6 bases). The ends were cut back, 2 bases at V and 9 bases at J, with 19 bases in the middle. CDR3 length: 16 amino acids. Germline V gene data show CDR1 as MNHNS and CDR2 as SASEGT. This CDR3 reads CASSENPTGAMKKLFF. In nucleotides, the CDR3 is TGTGCCAGCAGTGAAAACCCGACAGGTGCTATGAAAAAACTGTTTTTT.

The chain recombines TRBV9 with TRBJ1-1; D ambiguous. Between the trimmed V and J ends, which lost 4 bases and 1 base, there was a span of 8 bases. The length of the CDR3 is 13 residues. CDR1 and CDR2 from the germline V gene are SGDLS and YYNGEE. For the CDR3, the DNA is TGTGCCAGCAGCTCACATCAGAACACTGAAGCTTTCTTT. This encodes CASSSHQNTEAFF.

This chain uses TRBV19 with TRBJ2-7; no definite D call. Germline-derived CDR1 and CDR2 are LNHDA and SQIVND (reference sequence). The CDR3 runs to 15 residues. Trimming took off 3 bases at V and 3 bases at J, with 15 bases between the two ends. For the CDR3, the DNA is TGTGCCAGTAGTATGGAACAGACGAACAGCTACGAGCAGTACTTC. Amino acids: CASSMEQTNSYEQYF.

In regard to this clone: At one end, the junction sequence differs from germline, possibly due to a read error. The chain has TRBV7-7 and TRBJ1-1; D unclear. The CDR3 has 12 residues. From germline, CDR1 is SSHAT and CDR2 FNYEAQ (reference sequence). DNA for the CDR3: TGTGCTAGCAGCTTAGGAAGGACTGAAGCTTTCTTT. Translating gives CASSLGRTEAFF.

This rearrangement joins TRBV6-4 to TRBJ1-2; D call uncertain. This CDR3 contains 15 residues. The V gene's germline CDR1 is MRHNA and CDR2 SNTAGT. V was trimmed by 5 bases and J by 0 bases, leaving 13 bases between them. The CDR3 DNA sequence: TGTGCCAGCAGTAAGAGCTCAGCAACTAACTATGGCTACACCTTC. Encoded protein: CASSKSSATNYGYTF.

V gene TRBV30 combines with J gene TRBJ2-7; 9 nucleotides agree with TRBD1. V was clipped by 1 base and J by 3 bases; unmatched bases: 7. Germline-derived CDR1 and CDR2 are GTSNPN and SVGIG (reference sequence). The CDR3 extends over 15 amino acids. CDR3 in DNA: TGTGCCTGGAGTGCCGGACAGGGGCCGAGCTACGAGCAGTACTTC. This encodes CAWSAGQGPSYEQYF.

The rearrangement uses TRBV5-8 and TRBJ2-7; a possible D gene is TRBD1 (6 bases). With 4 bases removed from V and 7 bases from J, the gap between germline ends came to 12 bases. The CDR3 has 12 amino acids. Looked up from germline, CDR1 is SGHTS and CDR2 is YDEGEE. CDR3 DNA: TGTGCCAGCAGCAAACAGGGTGGAGAGCAGTACTTC. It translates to CASSKQGGEQYF.

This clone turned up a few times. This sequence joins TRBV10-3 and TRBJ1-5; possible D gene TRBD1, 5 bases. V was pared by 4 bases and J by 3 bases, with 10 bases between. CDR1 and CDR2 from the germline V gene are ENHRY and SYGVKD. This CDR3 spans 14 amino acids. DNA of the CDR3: TGTGCCATCAGTGTCGGGGGGACCAATCAGCCCCAGCATTTT. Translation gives CAISVGGTNQPQHF.